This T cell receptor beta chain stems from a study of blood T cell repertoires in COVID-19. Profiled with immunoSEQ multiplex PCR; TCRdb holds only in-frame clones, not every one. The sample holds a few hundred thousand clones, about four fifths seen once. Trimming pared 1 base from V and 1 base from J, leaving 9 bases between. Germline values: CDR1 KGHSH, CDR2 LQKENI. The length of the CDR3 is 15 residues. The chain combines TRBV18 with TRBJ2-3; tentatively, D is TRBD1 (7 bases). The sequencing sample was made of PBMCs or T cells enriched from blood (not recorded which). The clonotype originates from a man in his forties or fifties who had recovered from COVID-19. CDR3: CASSPRRGGTDTQYF. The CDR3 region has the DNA TGTGCCAGCTCACCACGCAGGGGGGGCACAGATACGCAGTATTTT.